A selection of T cell receptor beta chains follows, all from one sample in a study of shared clonotypes between healthy human individuals. Measured with immunoSEQ multiplex PCR; TCRdb has only the in-frame clones, and not every one. This sample yields around 1 million clones, of which around three quarters are seen a single time; about 1.5% belongs to the top ten. Sequencing was carried out using memory CD4+ T cells sorted from blood. These TCRs come from a man between 18 and 35 years old in good health. Both conserved end residues are part of each CDR3. The D gene is left open where the match is weak. The size of a clone is reported for some rows only, either as once, few or many, or as a class for expanded clones.

J | D | V | size | DNA | CDR3
TRBJ1-4 | NA | TRBV29-1 | few | TGCAGCGTATATCGTGGAAAACTGTTTTTT | CSVYRGKLFF
TRBJ2-1 | TRBD2 | TRBV19 | NA | TGTGCCAGTAGTATGCCTGCTAGCGGGAGACCGTATGAGCAGTTCTTC | CASSMPASGRPYEQFF
TRBJ2-7 | NA | TRBV7-2 | once | TGTGCCAGCAACTCCGGGGCCCCCTACGAGCAGTACTTC | CASNSGAPYEQYF
TRBJ2-5 | NA | TRBV19 | NA | TGTGCCAGTAGTATTGATATCCAAGAGACCCAGTACTTC | CASSIDIQETQYF
TRBJ1-5 | TRBD1 | TRBV27 | once | TGTGCCAGCAGTCCGGACAGGGGGCAGCCCCAGCATTTT | CASSPDRGQPQHF
TRBJ2-7 | TRBD2 | TRBV5-1 | NA | TGCGCCAGCAGCATGGGACTAGCGGGGGCCGAGCAGTACTTC | CASSMGLAGAEQYF
TRBJ2-2 | NA | TRBV5-8 | NA | TGTGCCAGCAGCTTCTTCACAGTCAACACCGGGGAGCTGTTTTTT | CASSFFTVNTGELFF
TRBJ2-2 | NA | TRBV7-9 | NA | TGTGCCAGCACCGCCAGAAGCGGGAACACCGGGGAGCTGTTTTTT | CASTARSGNTGELFF
TRBJ1-2 | TRBD1 | TRBV28 | NA | TGTGCCAGCAGCGACGGACAGGGTCACTATGGCTACACCTTC | CASSDGQGHYGYTF
TRBJ1-5 | NA | TRBV2 | NA | TGTGCCGGATCCCAGGATAGCAATCAGCCCCAGCATTTT | CAGSQDSNQPQHF
TRBJ2-3 | TRBD2 | TRBV4-1 | NA | TGCGCCAGCAGCCTCGGAGTAGCGGGGGGCCCGGTTACTAGCACAGATACGCAGTATTTT | CASSLGVAGGPVTSTDTQYF
TRBJ1-1 | NA | TRBV10-2 | NA | TGCGCCAGCAGCACCCCTGGGGGCACTGAAGCTTTCTTT | CASSTPGGTEAFF
TRBJ1-2 | NA | TRBV5-1 | few | TGCGCCAGCAGCTTGGAAGACAGCTATGGCTACACCTTC | CASSLEDSYGYTF
TRBJ2-7 | NA | TRBV6-5 | NA | TGTGCCAGCAGTTCTTACGACACTCGCGGGTACGAGCAGTACTTC | CASSSYDTRGYEQYF
TRBJ1-6 | NA | TRBV13 | many | TGTGCCAGCACCTCGAGTTCCTATAATTCACCCCTCCACTTT | CASTSSSYNSPLHF
TRBJ1-1 | TRBD1 | TRBV19 | NA | TGTGCCAGTAGTATGGGTCAGGGGGGACTGAACACTGAAGCTTTCTTT | CASSMGQGGLNTEAFF
TRBJ1-1 | NA | TRBV25-1 | NA | TGTGCCAGCAGTGACTTTGGGGGCACTGAAGCTTTCTTT | CASSDFGGTEAFF
TRBJ1-5 | NA | TRBV28 | NA | TGTGCCAGCAGTTTACCGGGGTATGGTCAGCCCCAGCATTTT | CASSLPGYGQPQHF
TRBJ2-2 | TRBD1 | TRBV27 | NA | TGTGCCAGCAGTACCCTAGACAGGGGTTGGACCGGGGAGCTGTTTTTT | CASSTLDRGWTGELFF
TRBJ2-3 | NA | TRBV30 | NA | TGTGCCTGGAGTGCAGGGTCCCCAGATACGCAGTATTTT | CAWSAGSPDTQYF
TRBJ2-7 | NA | TRBV5-1 | NA | TGCGCCAGCAGCTTGGAGATAGTGGTACCCTACGAGCAGTACTTC | CASSLEIVVPYEQYF
TRBJ2-1 | NA | TRBV2 | NA | TGTGCCAGCAGGACCCCAGGGGACTGGGGGCGGAATGAGCAGTTCTTC | CASRTPGDWGRNEQFF
TRBJ1-4 | NA | TRBV6-1 | NA | TGTGCCAGCTACCGGGGGGGAACTGAAAAACTGTTTTTT | CASYRGGTEKLFF
TRBJ1-1 | NA | TRBV12-5 | NA | TGTGCTAGTGGTTTCGGTTGGTCTGAAGCTTTCTTT | CASGFGWSEAFF
TRBJ2-7 | TRBD2 | TRBV6-6 | many | TGTGCCAGCGACACTAGCGGGAGGAGCTCCTACGAGCAGTACTTC | CASDTSGRSSYEQYF
TRBJ2-7 | TRBD2 | TRBV10-3 | NA | TGTGCCATCAGTGATCTTTTAGCGGGAGGCTCCTACGAGCAGTACTTC | CAISDLLAGGSYEQYF
TRBJ2-7 | TRBD1 | TRBV2 | few | TGTGCCAGCAGTGAAGTTTTACAGGGGGGATACGAGCAGTACTTC | CASSEVLQGGYEQYF
TRBJ2-3 | TRBD1 | TRBV6-6 | NA | TGTGCCAGCATTCGTGAGACAGGGGGCACAGATACGCAGTATTTT | CASIRETGGTDTQYF
TRBJ2-5 | NA | TRBV10-1 | NA | TGCGCCAGCACGGAGACCCAGTACTTC | CASTETQYF
TRBJ2-2 | TRBD2 | TRBV4-3 | NA | TGCGCCAGCAGCCAGGCCTTTAGCGGGAGAGGGTCCGGGGAGCTGTTTTTT | CASSQAFSGRGSGELFF
TRBJ1-4 | NA | TRBV14 | NA | TGTGCCAGCAGCCAAACGCGGGGGGCTAATGAAAAACTGTTTTTT | CASSQTRGANEKLFF
TRBJ2-7 | NA | TRBV9 | NA | TGTGCCAGCAGCGCCTTTGGTACGTCCTACGAGCAGTACTTC | CASSAFGTSYEQYF
TRBJ2-5 | NA | TRBV10-3 | NA | TGTGCCATCAGTCATGTAGAGACCCAGTACTTC | CAISHVETQYF
TRBJ1-1 | NA | TRBV19 | NA | TGTGCCAGTAGGTCGACACCTAACACTGAAGCTTTCTTT | CASRSTPNTEAFF
TRBJ2-3 | TRBD2 | TRBV12-5 | NA | TGTGCTAGTGCTCTACTAGCGGGAGAAACAGATACGCAGTATTTT | CASALLAGETDTQYF
TRBJ1-1 | TRBD1 | TRBV6-5 | NA | TGTGCCAGCAGTTACTCCTTAAGGGGGCTTACTGAAGCTTTCTTT | CASSYSLRGLTEAFF
TRBJ1-1 | NA | TRBV28 | NA | TGTGCCAGCAGTCTTCAGTACACTGAAGCTTTCTTT | CASSLQYTEAFF
TRBJ1-1 | NA | TRBV25-1 | NA | TGTGCCAGCAGGTCACAGGGAAAATTCACTGAAGCTTTCTTT | CASRSQGKFTEAFF
TRBJ1-3 | NA | TRBV9 | NA | TGTGCCAGCAGCGTTCAGGGGCCCACTGGTGGAAACACCATATATTTT | CASSVQGPTGGNTIYF
TRBJ2-1 | TRBD1 | TRBV5-1 | NA | TGCGCCAGCAGCAAGGACAGGGCCGGATACAATGAGCAGTTCTTC | CASSKDRAGYNEQFF
TRBJ1-6 | NA | TRBV6-1 | few | TGTGCCAGCAGGCAACGTGTGCCTCTCCCCCTCCACTTT | CASRQRVPLPLHF
TRBJ2-1 | TRBD2 | TRBV19 | NA | TGTGCCAGTAGTAGGACTAGCGGGATTGGCTCCTACAATGAGCAGTTCTTC | CASSRTSGIGSYNEQFF
TRBJ1-5 | TRBD1 | TRBV7-9 | NA | TGTGCCAGCAGCTCGGGACAGGGTTATTGGCCCCAGCATTTT | CASSSGQGYWPQHF
TRBJ2-7 | NA | TRBV5-1 | NA | TGCGCCAGCAGCTTGCCGGGACATCCCGACGAGCAGTACTTC | CASSLPGHPDEQYF
TRBJ1-6 | NA | TRBV4-1 | NA | TGCGCCAGCAGCCAAGAAAGGAATTCACCCCTCCACTTT | CASSQERNSPLHF
TRBJ1-2 | TRBD1 | TRBV19 | NA | TGTGCCAGTAGCCCAAGCATGGACAGGGTCCGCTATGGCTACACCTTC | CASSPSMDRVRYGYTF
TRBJ2-5 | NA | TRBV5-5 | NA | TGTGCCAGCAGCATCACCCCCTCAGGGATGGAGACCCAGTACTTC | CASSITPSGMETQYF
TRBJ1-1 | NA | TRBV5-1 | NA | TGCGCCAGCAGCTTAGGGGAGGGTATAGGCACTGAAGCTTTCTTT | CASSLGEGIGTEAFF
TRBJ2-7 | TRBD2 | TRBV7-8 | NA | TGTGCCAGCAGCTTAGCCCAGACTAGCGGGAGTGAATCCTACGAGCAGTACTTC | CASSLAQTSGSESYEQYF
TRBJ2-5 | NA | TRBV6-6 | NA | TGTGCCAGCAATCGGGCCCGTCAGGAGACCCAGTACTTC | CASNRARQETQYF
TRBJ1-4 | TRBD1 | TRBV5-1 | NA | TGCGCCAGCAGCCCGGGGACAGGGGCTAATGAAAAACTGTTTTTT | CASSPGTGANEKLFF
TRBJ1-1 | TRBD1 | TRBV7-8 | NA | TGTGCCAGCAGCCCCCCAGCAGGGGGTGGTGTAGCTTTCTTT | CASSPPAGGGVAFF
TRBJ1-1 | NA | TRBV6-1 | NA | TGTGCCAGCAGCCTCAGGGGTACTGAAGCTTTCTTT | CASSLRGTEAFF
TRBJ1-2 | NA | TRBV18 | NA | TGTGCCAGCTCACCACCGGTAGCTCAGGGTGATTCTGGCTACACCTTC | CASSPPVAQGDSGYTF
TRBJ2-1 | TRBD2 | TRBV19 | once | TGTGCCAGTAGTATTGGGCTAGCGGGGGTTCCCTCCTACAATGAGCAGTTCTTC | CASSIGLAGVPSYNEQFF
TRBJ2-2 | NA | TRBV11-3 | NA | TGTGCCAGCAGCTTTAGGGGCAAGAACACCGGGGAGCTGTTTTTT | CASSFRGKNTGELFF